This T cell receptor beta chain was found in a study of shared T cell receptors in the human thymus. Some clones are missing from TCRdb's copy, which holds only in-frame ones; the method was immunoSEQ multiplex PCR. The sample has some 700,000 clones, approximately 85% seen once. CDR3 length: 13 amino acids. CDR1 is MDHEN and CDR2 is SYDVKM in the germline V gene. Trimming at V came to 11 bases and at J to 8 bases, leaving 11 bases not matched to a gene. These data are also associated with another study on human thymus T cells. This second study says: Surgeons resected thymus tissue during corrective heart surgery. Among thymic and blood repertoires, usage of V and J genes appeared biased. Related work showed strongly overlapping thymic repertoires across unrelated individuals.

Material for sequencing was thymocytes. This TCR was sampled from a girl in the first two years of life with a congenital heart defect. The genes are TRBV28 and TRBJ1-3; 8 bases fit TRBD1. CDR3 in DNA: TGTGCCTCCAGACCAGGGGGCGCGGACACCATATATTTT. Amino acids: CASRPGGADTIYF. The complete variable domain, with remaining parts taken from reference TRBV28 and TRBJ1-3, reads DVKVTQSSRYLVKRTGEKVFLECVQDMDHENMFWYRQDPGLGLRLIYFSYDVKMKEKGDIPEGYSVSREKKERFSLILESASTNQTSMYLCASRPGGADTIYFGEGSWLTVV.